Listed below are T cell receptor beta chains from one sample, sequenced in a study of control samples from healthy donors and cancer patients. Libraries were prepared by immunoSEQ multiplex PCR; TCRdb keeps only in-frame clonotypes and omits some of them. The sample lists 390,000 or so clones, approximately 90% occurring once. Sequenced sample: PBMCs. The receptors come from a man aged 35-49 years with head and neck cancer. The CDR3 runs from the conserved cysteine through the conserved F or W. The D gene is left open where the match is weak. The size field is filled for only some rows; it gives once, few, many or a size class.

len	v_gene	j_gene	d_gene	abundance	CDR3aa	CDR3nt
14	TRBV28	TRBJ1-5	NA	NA	CASSPQVGNQPQHF	TGTGCCAGCAGCCCGCAGGTAGGCAATCAGCCCCAGCATTTT
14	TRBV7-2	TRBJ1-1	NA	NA	CASSLAPGNTEAFF	TGTGCCAGCAGCCTAGCGCCCGGGAACACTGAAGCTTTCTTT
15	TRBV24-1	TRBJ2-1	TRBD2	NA	CATSDWTSGYNEQFF	TGTGCCACCAGTGACTGGACTAGCGGCTACAATGAGCAGTTCTTC
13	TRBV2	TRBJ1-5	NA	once	CASSEWRNQPQHF	TGTGCCAGCAGTGAATGGAGGAATCAGCCCCAGCATTTT
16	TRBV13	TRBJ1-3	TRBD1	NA	CASSLPGQSSGNTIYF	TGTGCCAGCAGCTTACCGGGACAGAGCTCTGGAAACACCATATATTTT
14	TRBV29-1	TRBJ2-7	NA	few	CSVAGDITAYEQYF	TGCAGCGTCGCAGGGGATATCACCGCCTACGAGCAGTACTTC
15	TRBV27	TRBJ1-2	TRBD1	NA	CASSIRQGALRGYTF	TGTGCCAGCAGTATTCGACAGGGGGCACTCAGGGGCTACACCTTC
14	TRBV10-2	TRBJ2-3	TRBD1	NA	CASSGQGVIDTQYF	TGCGCCAGCAGTGGACAGGGGGTCATAGATACGCAGTATTTT
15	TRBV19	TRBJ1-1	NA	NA	CASSIGGALNTEAFF	TGTGCCAGTAGTATAGGTGGGGCCCTGAACACTGAAGCTTTCTTT
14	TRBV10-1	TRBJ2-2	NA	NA	CASSLAPNTGELFF	TGCGCCAGCAGTCTAGCACCGAACACCGGGGAGCTGTTTTTT
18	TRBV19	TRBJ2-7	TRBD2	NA	CASSISTSGGSSSYEQYF	TGTGCCAGTAGTATATCGACTAGCGGGGGCTCGAGCTCCTACGAGCAGTACTTC
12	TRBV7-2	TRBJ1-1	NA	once	CASSRTGPEAFF	TGTGCCAGCAGCCGTACGGGGCCTGAAGCTTTCTTT
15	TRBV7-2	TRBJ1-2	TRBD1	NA	CASSIPGQGTYGYTF	TGTGCCAGCAGCATTCCCGGACAGGGAACCTATGGCTACACCTTC
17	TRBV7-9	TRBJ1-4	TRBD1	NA	CASSFLNPGGVNEKLFF	TGTGCCAGCAGCTTTCTCAATCCAGGGGGCGTAAATGAAAAACTGTTTTTT
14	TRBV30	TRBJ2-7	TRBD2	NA	CAATSGRLPYEQYF	TGTGCCGCAACTAGCGGTCGTCTACCCTACGAGCAGTACTTC
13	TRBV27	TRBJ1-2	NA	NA	CASSLSGSGGYTF	TGTGCCAGCAGTTTATCAGGGTCTGGTGGCTACACCTTC
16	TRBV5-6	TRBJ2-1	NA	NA	CASNSGSRGSGNEQFF	TGTGCCAGCAACTCGGGGAGCAGGGGATCCGGCAATGAGCAGTTCTTC
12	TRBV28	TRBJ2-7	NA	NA	CASTGSSYEQYF	TGTGCCAGCACGGGGAGTTCCTACGAGCAGTACTTC
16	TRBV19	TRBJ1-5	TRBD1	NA	CASSRDRGYSNQPQHF	TGTGCCAGTAGCAGGGACAGGGGTTACAGCAATCAGCCCCAGCATTTT
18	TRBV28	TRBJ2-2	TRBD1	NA	CASSRTGGRITNTGELFF	TGTGCCAGCAGTCGAACAGGGGGCCGGATAACGAACACCGGGGAGCTGTTTTTT
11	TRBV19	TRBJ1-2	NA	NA	CASSMGYGYTF	TGTGCCAGTAGTATGGGATATGGCTACACCTTC
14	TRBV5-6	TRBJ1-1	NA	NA	CASSLGGYGTEAFF	TGTGCCAGCAGCTTGGGTGGTTATGGGACTGAAGCTTTCTTT
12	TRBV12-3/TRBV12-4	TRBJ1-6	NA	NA	CASSDGTPTLHF	TGTGCCAGCAGCGACGGGACACCAACCCTCCACTTT
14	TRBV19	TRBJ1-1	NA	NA	CASSLGPSNTEAFF	TGTGCCAGTAGCCTGGGACCCTCTAACACTGAAGCTTTCTTT
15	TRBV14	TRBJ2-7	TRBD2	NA	CASSLNSGGAYEQYF	TGTGCCAGCAGCCTGAATAGCGGGGGGGCCTACGAGCAGTACTTC
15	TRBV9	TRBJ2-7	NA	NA	CASSVAPQFSYEQYF	TGTGCCAGCAGCGTAGCCCCCCAGTTCTCCTACGAGCAGTACTTC
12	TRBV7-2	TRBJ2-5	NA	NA	CASSPEGETQYF	TGTGCCAGCAGCCCCGAAGGGGAGACCCAGTACTTC
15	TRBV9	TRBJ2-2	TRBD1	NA	CASSVVAGGIGELFF	TGTGCCAGCAGCGTAGTGGCAGGGGGCATCGGGGAGCTGTTTTTT
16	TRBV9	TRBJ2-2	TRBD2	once	CASSARERGNTGELFF	TGTGCCAGCAGCGCCCGGGAGCGGGGGAACACCGGGGAGCTGTTTTTT
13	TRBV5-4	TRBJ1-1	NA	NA	CASSPSGAGVAFF	TGTGCCAGCAGCCCGAGCGGCGCGGGGGTTGCTTTCTTT
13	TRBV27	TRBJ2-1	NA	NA	CASSLLTDNEQFF	TGTGCCAGCAGTTTATTGACAGACAATGAGCAGTTCTTC
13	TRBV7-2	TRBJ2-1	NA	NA	CASSLARVNEQFF	TGTGCCAGCAGCTTAGCGCGTGTCAATGAGCAGTTCTTC
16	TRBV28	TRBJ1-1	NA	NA	CASRPWASGQTTEAFF	TGTGCCAGCAGGCCCTGGGCCTCGGGGCAGACCACTGAAGCTTTCTTT
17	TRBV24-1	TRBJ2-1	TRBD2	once	CATSELTSGVPYNEQFF	TGTGCCACCAGTGAGTTGACTAGCGGGGTGCCCTACAATGAGCAGTTCTTC
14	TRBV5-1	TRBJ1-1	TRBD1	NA	CASSSDRGDVEAFF	TGCGCCAGCAGCTCGGACAGGGGGGACGTTGAAGCTTTCTTT
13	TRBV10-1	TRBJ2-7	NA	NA	CASSELLNDEQYF	TGCGCCAGCAGTGAGCTTCTGAACGACGAGCAGTACTTC
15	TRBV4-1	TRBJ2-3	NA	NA	CASSQVLGVQDTQYF	TGCGCCAGCAGCCAAGTTCTGGGGGTCCAAGATACGCAGTATTTT
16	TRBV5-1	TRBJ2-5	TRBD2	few	CASSFRVSGGSETQYF	TGCGCCAGCAGCTTCCGGGTGAGCGGGGGGTCTGAGACCCAGTACTTC
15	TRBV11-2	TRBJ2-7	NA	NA	CASSLVGGLSYEQYF	TGTGCCAGCAGCTTAGTGGGGGGTCTTTCCTACGAGCAGTACTTC
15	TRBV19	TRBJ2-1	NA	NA	CASTTVSGGYNEQFF	TGTGCCAGTACCACGGTGTCCGGGGGTTACAATGAGCAGTTCTTC
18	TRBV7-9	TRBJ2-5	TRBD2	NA	CASSREEPGLAGGETQYF	TGTGCCAGCAGCCGAGAGGAACCGGGACTAGCGGGAGGAGAGACCCAGTACTTC
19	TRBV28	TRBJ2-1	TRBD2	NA	CASSLGGLAGVSAYNEQFF	TGTGCCAGCAGTTTGGGTGGTCTAGCGGGAGTGAGCGCCTACAATGAGCAGTTCTTC
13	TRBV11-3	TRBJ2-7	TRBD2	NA	CASSSGLAGTQYF	TGTGCCAGCAGCTCCGGACTAGCGGGAACGCAGTACTTC
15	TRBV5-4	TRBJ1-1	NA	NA	CASSWVDGVNTEAFF	TGTGCCAGCAGCTGGGTAGATGGGGTGAACACTGAAGCTTTCTTT
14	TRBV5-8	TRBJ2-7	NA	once	CASSLGPGPYEQYF	TGTGCCAGCAGCTTGGGGCCGGGCCCCTACGAGCAGTACTTC
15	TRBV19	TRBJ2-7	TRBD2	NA	CASSGAGGTPYEQYF	TGTGCCAGTAGCGGGGCGGGAGGGACGCCCTACGAGCAGTACTTC
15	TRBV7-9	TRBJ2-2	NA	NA	CASSLTGMGPGELFF	TGTGCCAGCAGTCTCACAGGGATGGGGCCCGGGGAGCTGTTTTTT
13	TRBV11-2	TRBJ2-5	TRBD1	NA	CASSIPGQGAQYF	TGTGCCAGCAGCATACCGGGACAGGGGGCCCAGTACTTC
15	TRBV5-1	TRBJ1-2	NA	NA	CASSLAEGTPYGYTF	TGCGCCAGCAGCCTCGCCGAGGGGACGCCCTATGGCTACACCTTC
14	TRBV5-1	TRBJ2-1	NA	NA	CASSLEGSYNEQFF	TGCGCCAGCAGCTTGGAGGGCTCCTACAATGAGCAGTTCTTC
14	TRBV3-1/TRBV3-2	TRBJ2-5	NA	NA	CASSSRAGQETQYF	TGTGCCAGCAGCTCCCGAGCGGGTCAAGAGACCCAGTACTTC
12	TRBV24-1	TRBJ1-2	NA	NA	CATSDSGRGYTF	TGTGCCACCAGTGATTCAGGGAGGGGCTACACCTTC
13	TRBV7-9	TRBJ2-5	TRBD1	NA	CASSSRQGETQYF	TGTGCCAGCAGCTCCCGACAGGGGGAGACCCAGTACTTC
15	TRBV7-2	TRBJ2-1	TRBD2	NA	CASSYPGTRGNEQFF	TGTGCCAGCAGCTACCCCGGGACTAGGGGCAATGAGCAGTTCTTC
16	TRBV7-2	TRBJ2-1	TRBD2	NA	CASSLAQASGGGRQFF	TGTGCCAGCAGCTTAGCGCAAGCTAGCGGGGGCGGGAGGCAGTTCTTC
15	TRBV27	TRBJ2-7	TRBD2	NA	CASRSGLAGVYEQYF	TGTGCCAGCAGATCGGGACTAGCGGGAGTTTACGAGCAGTACTTC
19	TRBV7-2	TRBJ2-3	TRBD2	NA	CASSLLVMRRGGPTDTQYF	TGTGCCAGCAGCTTACTGGTAATGAGGCGGGGGGGCCCCACAGATACGCAGTATTTT
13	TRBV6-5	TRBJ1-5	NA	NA	CASSPGRRQPQHF	TGTGCCAGCAGTCCGGGACGGCGGCAGCCCCAGCATTTT
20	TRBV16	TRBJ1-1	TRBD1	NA	CASSQYYGSETGDLPGEAFF	TGTGCCAGCAGCCAATATTATGGCTCGGAGACAGGGGACCTTCCAGGGGAAGCTTTCTTT